This TCR beta chain was observed in a study of T cell responses to AZD1222 COVID-19 vaccine. Study at large: Analysis merged second doses at about 4 or about 12 weeks. Study results and caveats: Targets within unmutated variant regions were reportedly found for nearly half of spike-specific TCRs. There were vaccine-associated CD4 TCRs across spike, dominant at 160-218 and 743-854.

Comments on this clone: Its antigen is as yet unknown.

TCRdb's table, derived via immunoSEQ multiplex PCR, lists solely in-frame clones and lacks some. The sample carries about 100,000 clones, about 86% recorded once. Deletions cut 4 bases from V and 2 bases from J, with 6 bases between. Germline V lookup: CDR1 DFQATT, CDR2 SNEGSKA (reference sequence). This CDR3 region has 12 residues. The specimen comprised peripheral blood, sampled on day 0 of AZD1222 vaccination. V usage is TRBV20-1 and J usage is TRBJ1-5; D is undetermined. The sequence derives from an adult in good health. The CDR3 coding sequence is TGCAGTGCTACTGATGGCAATCAGCCCCAGCATTTT. This sequence encodes CSATDGNQPQHF.